This T cell receptor (beta chain) was retrieved from a study of cytomegalovirus exposure and HLA in healthy donors. Clones were sequenced by immunoSEQ multiplex PCR, and TCRdb holds only the in-frame ones, with some missing. The top ten hold under 0.95% of the sample, which has about 360,000 clones, approximately 90% seen once. Study results and limitations: Within the approximately 130 validation repertoires, first-cohort TCR clusters tended to co-occur, according to a later analysis. Rare sequences made up most TCRs, while some public TCRs were found in many donors.

As to this clone: The antigen remains undetermined.

From germline, CDR1 is SGHTS and CDR2 YDEGEE. The germline V and J ends were trimmed by 3 bases and 2 bases, with 11 bases remaining between them. This CDR3 contains 14 residues. The receptor was derived from a woman aged 18-29 years in good health and CMV-seronegative. The rearrangement joins TRBV5-8 to TRBJ1-2; possibly TRBD1 for D (6 bases). Sequencing input: PBMCs. The CDR3 nucleotides are TGTGCCAGCAGCTCGACCGGGACAAACTATGGCTACACCTTC. It encodes CASSSTGTNYGYTF.